This T cell receptor (beta chain) was captured by sequencing in a study of OX40 agonist ivuxolimab in advanced cancers. Study overall: Prior checkpoint blockade (anti-PD-1, anti-PD-L1 or anti-CTLA-4) was permitted; under 50% had it.

Profiled with immunoSEQ multiplex PCR; TCRdb holds only in-frame clones, not every one. The data show 13,000 to 15,000 clones, more than 75% seen once. A note on this clone: The antigen remains undetermined.

Study-level points and caveats: What antigens the expanded peripheral T cells recognized was never established.

Trimming took 3 bases from V and 8 from J; bases not matched to a gene: 7. The CDR3 has 14 amino acids. The germline V gene has CDR1 SGDLS and CDR2 YYNGEE. The receptor's source is an adult with an advanced solid tumor such as melanoma, head and neck, liver or kidney cancer. The chain employs TRBV9 and TRBJ1-4, with TRBD1 matching 7 bases. Sample: CD4+ or CD8+ T cells sorted from blood, taken in a trial of the OX40 agonist ivuxolimab. The CDR3 DNA reads TGTGCCAGCAGCGCGTCAGGGGGGCAGGAAAAACTGTTTTTT. Its translation is CASSASGGQEKLFF.